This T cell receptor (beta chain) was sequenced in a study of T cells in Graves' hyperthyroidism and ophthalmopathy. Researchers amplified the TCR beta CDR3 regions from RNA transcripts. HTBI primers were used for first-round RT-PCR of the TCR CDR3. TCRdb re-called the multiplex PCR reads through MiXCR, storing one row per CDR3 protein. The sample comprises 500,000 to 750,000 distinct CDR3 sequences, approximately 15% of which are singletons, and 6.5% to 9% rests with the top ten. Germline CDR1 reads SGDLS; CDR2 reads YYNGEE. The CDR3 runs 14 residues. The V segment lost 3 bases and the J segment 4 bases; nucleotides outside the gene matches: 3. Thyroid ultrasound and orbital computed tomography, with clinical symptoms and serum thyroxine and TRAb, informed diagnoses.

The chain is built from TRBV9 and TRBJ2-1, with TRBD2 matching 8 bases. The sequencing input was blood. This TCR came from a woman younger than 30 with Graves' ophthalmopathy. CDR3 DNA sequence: TGTGCCAGCAGCGACGGGAGGGCGTACAATGAGCAGTTCTTC. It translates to CASSDGRAYNEQFF.